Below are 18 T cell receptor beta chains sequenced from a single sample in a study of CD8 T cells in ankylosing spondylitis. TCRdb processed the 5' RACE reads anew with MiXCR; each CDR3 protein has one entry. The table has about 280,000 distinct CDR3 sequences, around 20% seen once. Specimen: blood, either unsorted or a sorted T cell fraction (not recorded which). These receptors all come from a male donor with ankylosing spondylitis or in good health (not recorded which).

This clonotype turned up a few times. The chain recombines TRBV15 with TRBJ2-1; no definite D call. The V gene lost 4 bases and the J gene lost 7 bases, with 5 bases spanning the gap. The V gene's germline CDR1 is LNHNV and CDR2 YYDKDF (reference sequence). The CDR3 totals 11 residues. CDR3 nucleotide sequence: TGTGCCACCAGCAAGACGAATGAGCAGTTCTTC. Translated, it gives CATSKTNEQFF.

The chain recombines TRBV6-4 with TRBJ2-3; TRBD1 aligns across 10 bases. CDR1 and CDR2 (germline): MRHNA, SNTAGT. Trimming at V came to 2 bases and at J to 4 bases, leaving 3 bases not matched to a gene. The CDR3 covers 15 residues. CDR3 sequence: CASSDAGTGADTQYF. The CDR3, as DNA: TGTGCCAGCAGTGACGCGGGGACAGGGGCAGATACGCAGTATTTT.

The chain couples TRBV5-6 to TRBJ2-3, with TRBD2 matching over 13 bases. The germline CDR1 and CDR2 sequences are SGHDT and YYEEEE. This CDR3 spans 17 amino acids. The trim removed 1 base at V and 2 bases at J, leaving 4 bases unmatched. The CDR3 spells CASSLLTSGGNTDTQYF. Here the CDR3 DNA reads TGTGCCAGCAGCTTGCTGACTAGCGGGGGGAACACAGATACGCAGTATTTT.

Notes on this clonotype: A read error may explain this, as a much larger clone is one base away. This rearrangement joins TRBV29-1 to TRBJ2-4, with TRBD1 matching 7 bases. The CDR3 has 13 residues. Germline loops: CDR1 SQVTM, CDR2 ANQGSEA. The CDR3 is CNVVGGSKNIQYF. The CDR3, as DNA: TGCAACGTAGTAGGGGGCTCCAAAAACATTCAGTACTTC.

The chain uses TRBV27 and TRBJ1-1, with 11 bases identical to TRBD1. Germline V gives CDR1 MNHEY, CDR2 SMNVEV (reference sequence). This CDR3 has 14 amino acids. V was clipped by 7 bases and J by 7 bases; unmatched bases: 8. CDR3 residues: CASIPGQGDYEAFF. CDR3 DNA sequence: TGTGCCAGCATCCCGGGACAGGGGGACTATGAAGCTTTCTTT.

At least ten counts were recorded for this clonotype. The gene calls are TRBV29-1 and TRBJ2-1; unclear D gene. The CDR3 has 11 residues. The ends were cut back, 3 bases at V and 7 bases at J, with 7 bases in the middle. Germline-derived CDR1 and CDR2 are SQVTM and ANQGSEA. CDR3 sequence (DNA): TGCAGCGTTGACCCCATGAATGAGCAGTTCTTC. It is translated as CSVDPMNEQFF.

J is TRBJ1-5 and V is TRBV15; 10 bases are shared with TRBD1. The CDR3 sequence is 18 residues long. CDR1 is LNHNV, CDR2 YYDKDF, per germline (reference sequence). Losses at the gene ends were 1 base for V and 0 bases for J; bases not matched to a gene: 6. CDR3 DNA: TGTGCCACCAGCAGAGTGGTCGGGACAGGGGATAGCAATCAGCCCCAGCATTTT. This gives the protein CATSRVVGTGDSNQPQHF. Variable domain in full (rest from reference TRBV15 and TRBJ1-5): DAMVIQNPRYQVTQFGKPVTLSCSQTLNHNVMYWYQQKSSQAPKLLFHYYDKDFNNEADTPDNFQSRRPNTSFCFLDIRSPGLGDTAMYLCATSRVVGTGDSNQPQHFGDGTRLSIL.

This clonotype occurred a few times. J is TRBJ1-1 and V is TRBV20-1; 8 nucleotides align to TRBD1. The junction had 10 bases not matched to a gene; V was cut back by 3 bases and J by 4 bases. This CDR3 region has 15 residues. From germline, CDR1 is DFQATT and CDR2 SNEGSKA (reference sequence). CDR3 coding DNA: TGCAGTGCTAGGACAGGGGATGCGGGCAGCACTGAAGCTTTCTTT. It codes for CSARTGDAGSTEAFF.

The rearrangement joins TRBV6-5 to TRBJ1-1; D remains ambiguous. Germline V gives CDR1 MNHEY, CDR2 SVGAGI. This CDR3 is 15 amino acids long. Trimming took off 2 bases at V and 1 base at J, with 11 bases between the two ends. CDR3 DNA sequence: TGTGCCAGCAGTTACCCATTAGCGGCGAACACTGAAGCTTTCTTT. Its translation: CASSYPLAANTEAFF.

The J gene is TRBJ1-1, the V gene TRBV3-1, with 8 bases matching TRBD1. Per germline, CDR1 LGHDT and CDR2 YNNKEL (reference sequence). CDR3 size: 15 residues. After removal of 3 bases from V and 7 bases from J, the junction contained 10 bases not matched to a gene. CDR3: CASSHRQGQRNEAFF. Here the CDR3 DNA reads TGTGCCAGCAGCCACCGACAGGGGCAAAGAAATGAAGCTTTCTTT.

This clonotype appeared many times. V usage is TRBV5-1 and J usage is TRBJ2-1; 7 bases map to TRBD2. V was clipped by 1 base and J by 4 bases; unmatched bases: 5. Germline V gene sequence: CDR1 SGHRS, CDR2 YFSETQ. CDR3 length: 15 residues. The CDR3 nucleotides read TGCGCCAGCAGCTTGTCGTCTAGCGGATACAATGAGCAGTTCTTC. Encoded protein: CASSLSSSGYNEQFF.

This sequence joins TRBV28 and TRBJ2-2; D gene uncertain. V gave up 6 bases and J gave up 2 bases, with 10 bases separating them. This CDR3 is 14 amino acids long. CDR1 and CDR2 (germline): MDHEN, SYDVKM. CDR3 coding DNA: TGTGCCAGCAGACTTTCACATAACACCGGGGAGCTGTTTTTT. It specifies CASRLSHNTGELFF.

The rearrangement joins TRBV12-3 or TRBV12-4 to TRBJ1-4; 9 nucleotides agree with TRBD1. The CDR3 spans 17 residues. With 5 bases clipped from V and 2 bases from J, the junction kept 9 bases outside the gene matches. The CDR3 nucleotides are TGTGCCAGCAGTGGCGACAGGGGGATGAGGACTAATGAAAAACTGTTTTTT. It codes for CASSGDRGMRTNEKLFF.

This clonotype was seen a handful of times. This CDR3 reads CSATGGPTNEKLFF. CDR3 bases: TGCAGTGCCACAGGGGGACCAACTAATGAAAAACTGTTTTTT. V gene TRBV20-1 combines with J gene TRBJ1-4; the match to TRBD1 covers 8 bases. This CDR3 comprises 14 residues. J gave up 0 bases and V 6 bases, and 3 bases lay outside the gene matches. Germline V gene lookup returns CDR1 DFQATT and CDR2 SNEGSKA (reference sequence).

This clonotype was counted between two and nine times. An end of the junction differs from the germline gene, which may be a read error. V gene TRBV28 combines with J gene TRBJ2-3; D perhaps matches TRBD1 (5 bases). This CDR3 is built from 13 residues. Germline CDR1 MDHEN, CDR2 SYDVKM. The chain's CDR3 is CASREYSGIRSRF. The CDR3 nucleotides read TGTGCCAGCAGAGAATATTCAGGGATACGCAGTAGGTTT.

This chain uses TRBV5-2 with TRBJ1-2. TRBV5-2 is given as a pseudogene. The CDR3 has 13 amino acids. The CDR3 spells CASNRDGNYGYTF. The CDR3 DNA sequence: TGTGCCAGCAACCGAGACGGAAACTATGGCTACACCTTC.

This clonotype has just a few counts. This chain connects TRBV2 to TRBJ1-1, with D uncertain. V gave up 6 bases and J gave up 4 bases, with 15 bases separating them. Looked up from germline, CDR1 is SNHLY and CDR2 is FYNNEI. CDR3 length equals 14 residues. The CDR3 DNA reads TGTGCCAGCAGGAGGGTCCTGGGGAGCACTGAAGCTTTCTTT. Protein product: CASRRVLGSTEAFF.

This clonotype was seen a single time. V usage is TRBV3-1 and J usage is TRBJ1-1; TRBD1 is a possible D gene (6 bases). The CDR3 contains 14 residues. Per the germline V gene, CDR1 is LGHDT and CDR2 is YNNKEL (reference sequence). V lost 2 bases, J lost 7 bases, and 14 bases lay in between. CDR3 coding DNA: TGTGCCAGCAGCCAATCGTCGGGACATAGTGAAGCTTTCTTT. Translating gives CASSQSSGHSEAFF.